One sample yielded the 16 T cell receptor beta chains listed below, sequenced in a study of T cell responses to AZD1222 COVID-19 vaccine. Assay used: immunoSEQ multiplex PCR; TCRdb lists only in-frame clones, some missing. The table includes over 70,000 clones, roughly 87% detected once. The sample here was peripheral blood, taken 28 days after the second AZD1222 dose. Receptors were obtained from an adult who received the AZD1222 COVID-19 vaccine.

The CDR3 loop reads CASSQDPQDRGYGYTF. DNA of the CDR3: TGCGCCAGCAGCCAAGATCCCCAGGACAGGGGCTATGGCTACACCTTC. V usage is TRBV4-1 and J usage is TRBJ1-2; 9 nucleotides line up with TRBD1. CDR1 MGHRA and CDR2 YSYEKL come from the germline V gene. This CDR3 contains 16 residues. Losses at the gene ends were 0 bases for V and 4 bases for J; bases not matched to a gene: 6.

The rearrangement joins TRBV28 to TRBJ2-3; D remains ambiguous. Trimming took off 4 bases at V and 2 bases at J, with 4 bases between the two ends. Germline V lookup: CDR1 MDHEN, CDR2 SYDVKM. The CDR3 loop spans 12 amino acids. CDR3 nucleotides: TGTGCCAGCAGTTACTCCACAGATACGCAGTATTTT. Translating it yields CASSYSTDTQYF.

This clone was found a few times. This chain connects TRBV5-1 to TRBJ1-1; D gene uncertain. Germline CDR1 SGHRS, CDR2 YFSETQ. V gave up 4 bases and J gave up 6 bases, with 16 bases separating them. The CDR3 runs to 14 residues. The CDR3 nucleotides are TGCGCCAGCAGCCTTCAAGGCGGCGGCTCTGAAGCTTTCTTT. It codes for CASSLQGGGSEAFF.

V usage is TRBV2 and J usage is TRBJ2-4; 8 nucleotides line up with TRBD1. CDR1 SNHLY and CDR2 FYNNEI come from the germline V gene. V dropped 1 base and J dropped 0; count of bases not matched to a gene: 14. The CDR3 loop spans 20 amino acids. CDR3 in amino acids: CASSEGEETGTGLAKNIQYF. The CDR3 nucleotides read TGTGCCAGCAGTGAAGGAGAGGAAACCGGGACAGGACTAGCCAAAAACATTCAGTACTTC.

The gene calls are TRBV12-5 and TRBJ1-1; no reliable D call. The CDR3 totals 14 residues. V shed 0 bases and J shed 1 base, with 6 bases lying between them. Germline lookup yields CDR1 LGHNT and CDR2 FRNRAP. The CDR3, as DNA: TGTGCTAGTGGTTTGGTTCGACAGAACACTGAAGCTTTCTTT. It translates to CASGLVRQNTEAFF.

The CDR3: CASSLVGQPNTGELFF. CDR3 in DNA: TGTGCCAGCAGCTTAGTGGGGCAGCCGAACACCGGGGAGCTGTTTTTT. The chain joins TRBV7-3 to TRBJ2-2; D perhaps matches TRBD1 (5 bases). The germline V gene encodes CDR1 SGHTA and CDR2 FQGTGA. V lost 2 bases to trimming and J lost 0 bases, with 10 bases between them. The CDR3 runs 16 residues.

CDR3 in amino acids: CAIAPPLGVEQFF. CDR3 DNA sequence: TGTGCCATCGCCCCTCCCCTAGGGGTTGAGCAGTTCTTC. The chain is built from TRBV10-3 and TRBJ2-1; D perhaps matches TRBD1 (5 bases). Germline CDR1 and CDR2: ENHRY and SYGVKD. The V and J ends lost 8 bases and 9 bases respectively, with 17 bases between them. CDR3 length: 13 amino acids.

The CDR3, as DNA: TGTGCCAGCAGCATATCTAGCGGGGGATTCAATGAGCAGTTCTTC. It translates to CASSISSGGFNEQFF. The rearrangement links TRBV7-3 to TRBJ2-1, with TRBD2 identical over 10 bases. This CDR3 has 15 amino acids. Germline-derived CDR1 and CDR2 are SGHTA and FQGTGA. J lost 6 bases, V lost 5 bases, and 7 bases had no gene match.

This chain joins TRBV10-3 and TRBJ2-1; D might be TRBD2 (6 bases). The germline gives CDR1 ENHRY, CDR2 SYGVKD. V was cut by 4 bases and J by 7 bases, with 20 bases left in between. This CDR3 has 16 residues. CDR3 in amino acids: CAISGPWRDRINEQFF. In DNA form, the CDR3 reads TGTGCCATCAGTGGCCCGTGGCGGGACCGTATAAATGAGCAGTTCTTC.

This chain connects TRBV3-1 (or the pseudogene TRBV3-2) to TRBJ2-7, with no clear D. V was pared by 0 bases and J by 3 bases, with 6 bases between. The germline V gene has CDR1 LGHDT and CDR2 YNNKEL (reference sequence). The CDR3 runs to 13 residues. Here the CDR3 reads CASSQEQIYEQYF. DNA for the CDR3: TGTGCCAGCAGCCAAGAGCAGATCTACGAGCAGTACTTC.

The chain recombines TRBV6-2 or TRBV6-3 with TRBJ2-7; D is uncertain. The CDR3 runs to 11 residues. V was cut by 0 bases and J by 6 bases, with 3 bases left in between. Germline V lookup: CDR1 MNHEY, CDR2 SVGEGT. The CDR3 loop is CASSYSTEQYF. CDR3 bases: TGTGCCAGCAGTTACTCGACCGAGCAGTACTTC.

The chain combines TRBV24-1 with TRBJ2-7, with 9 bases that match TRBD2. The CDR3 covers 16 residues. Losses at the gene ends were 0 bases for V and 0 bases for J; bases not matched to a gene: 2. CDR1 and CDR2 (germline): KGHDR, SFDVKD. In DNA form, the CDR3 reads TGTGCCACCAGTGATTTGGCGGGGGGGAGCTCCTACGAGCAGTACGTC. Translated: CATSDLAGGSSYEQYV.

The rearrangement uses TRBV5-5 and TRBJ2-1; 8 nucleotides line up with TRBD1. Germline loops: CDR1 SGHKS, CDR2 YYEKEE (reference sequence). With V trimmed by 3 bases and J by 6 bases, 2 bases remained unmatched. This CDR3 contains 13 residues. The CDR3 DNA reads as TGTGCCAGCAGCTGGGGACAGGTCAATGAGCAGTTCTTC. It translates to CASSWGQVNEQFF.

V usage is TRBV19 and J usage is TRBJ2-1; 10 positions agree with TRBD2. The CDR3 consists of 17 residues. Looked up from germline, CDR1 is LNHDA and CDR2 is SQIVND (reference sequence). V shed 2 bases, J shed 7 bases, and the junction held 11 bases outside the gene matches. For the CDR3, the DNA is TGTGCCAGTAGTATATCCACTAGCGGGATCATGAGGAATGAGCAGTTCTTC. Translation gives CASSISTSGIMRNEQFF.

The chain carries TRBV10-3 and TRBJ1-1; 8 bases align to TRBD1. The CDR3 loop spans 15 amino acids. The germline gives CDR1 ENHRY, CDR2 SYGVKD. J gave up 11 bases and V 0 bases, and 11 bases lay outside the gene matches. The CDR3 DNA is TGTGCCATCAGTGAGTCGGGGCAGGGGGCAAACGCGGCTTTCTTT. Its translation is CAISESGQGANAAFF.

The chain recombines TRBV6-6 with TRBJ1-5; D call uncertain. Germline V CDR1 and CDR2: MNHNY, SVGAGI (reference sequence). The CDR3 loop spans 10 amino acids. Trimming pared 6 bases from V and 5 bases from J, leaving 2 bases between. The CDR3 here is CASRDQPQHF. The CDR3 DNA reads TGTGCCAGCAGGGATCAGCCCCAGCATTTT.